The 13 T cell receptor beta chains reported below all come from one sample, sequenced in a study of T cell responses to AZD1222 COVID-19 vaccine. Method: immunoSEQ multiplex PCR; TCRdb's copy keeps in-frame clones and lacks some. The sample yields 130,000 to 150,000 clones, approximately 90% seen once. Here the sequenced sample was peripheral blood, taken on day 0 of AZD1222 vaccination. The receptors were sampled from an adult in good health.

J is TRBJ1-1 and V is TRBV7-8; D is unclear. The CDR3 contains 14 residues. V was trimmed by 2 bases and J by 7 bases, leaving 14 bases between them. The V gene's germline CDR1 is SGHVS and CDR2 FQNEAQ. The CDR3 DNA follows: TGTGCCAGCAGCTTATCCGCCTCGGCCCATGAAGCTTTCTTT. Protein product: CASSLSASAHEAFF.

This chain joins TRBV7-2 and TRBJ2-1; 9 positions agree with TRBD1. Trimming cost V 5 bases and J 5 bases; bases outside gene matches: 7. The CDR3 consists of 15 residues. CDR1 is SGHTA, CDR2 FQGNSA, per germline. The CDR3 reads CASSPGTGLNNEQFF. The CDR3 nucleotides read TGTGCCAGCAGCCCCGGGACAGGGCTCAACAATGAGCAGTTCTTC.

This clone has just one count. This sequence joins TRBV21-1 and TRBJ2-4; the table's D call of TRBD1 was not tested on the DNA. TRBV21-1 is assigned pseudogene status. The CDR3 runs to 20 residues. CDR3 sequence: CASSPYRVVGSLVAKNIQYF. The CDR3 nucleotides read TGTGCCAGCAGCCCCTACAGGGTCGTTGGTTCCCTTGTGGCGAAAAACATTCAGTACTTC.

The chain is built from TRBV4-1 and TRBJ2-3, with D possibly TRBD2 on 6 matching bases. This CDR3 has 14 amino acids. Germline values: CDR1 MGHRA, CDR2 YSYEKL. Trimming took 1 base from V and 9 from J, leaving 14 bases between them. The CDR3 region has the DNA TGCGCCAGCAGCCAAGGGGGAGGAGGAGGAACGCAGTATTTT. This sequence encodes CASSQGGGGGTQYF.

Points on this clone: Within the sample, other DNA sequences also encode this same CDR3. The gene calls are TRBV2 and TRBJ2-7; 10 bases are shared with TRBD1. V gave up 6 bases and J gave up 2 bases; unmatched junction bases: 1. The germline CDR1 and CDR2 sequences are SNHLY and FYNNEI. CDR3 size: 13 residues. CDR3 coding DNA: TGTGCCAGCAGCGGGACAGGGGCCTACGAGCAGTACTTC. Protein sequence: CASSGTGAYEQYF.

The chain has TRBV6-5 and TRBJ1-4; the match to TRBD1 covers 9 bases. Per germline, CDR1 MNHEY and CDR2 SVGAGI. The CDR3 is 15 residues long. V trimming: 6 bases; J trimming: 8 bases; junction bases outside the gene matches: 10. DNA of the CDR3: TGTGCCAGCAGCGGACAGGGGAGCCTTGGGGAAAAACTGTTTTTT. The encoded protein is CASSGQGSLGEKLFF.

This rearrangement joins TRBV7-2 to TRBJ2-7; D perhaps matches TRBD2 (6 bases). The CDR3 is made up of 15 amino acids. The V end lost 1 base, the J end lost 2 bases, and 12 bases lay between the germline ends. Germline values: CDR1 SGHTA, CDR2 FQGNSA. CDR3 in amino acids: CASSLGTGGTYEQYF. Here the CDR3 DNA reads TGTGCCAGCAGCTTAGGGACTGGAGGGACCTACGAGCAGTACTTC.

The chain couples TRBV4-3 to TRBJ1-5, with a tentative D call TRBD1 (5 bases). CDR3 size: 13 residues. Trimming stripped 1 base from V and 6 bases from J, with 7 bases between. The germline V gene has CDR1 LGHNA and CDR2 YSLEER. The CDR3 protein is CASSQAGGQPQHF. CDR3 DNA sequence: TGCGCCAGCAGCCAAGCCGGGGGTCAGCCCCAGCATTTT.

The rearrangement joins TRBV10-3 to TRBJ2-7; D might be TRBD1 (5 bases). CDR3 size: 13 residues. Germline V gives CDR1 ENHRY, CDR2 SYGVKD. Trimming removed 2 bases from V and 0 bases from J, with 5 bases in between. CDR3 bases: TGTGCCATCAGTGAGGGGGCCTCCTACGAGCAGTACTTC. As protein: CAISEGASYEQYF.

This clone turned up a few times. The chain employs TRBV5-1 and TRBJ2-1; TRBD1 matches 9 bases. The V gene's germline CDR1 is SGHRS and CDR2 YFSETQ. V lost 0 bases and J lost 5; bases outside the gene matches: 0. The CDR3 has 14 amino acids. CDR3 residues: CASSLGTGDNEQFF. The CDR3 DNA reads TGCGCCAGCAGCTTGGGGACAGGGGACAATGAGCAGTTCTTC.

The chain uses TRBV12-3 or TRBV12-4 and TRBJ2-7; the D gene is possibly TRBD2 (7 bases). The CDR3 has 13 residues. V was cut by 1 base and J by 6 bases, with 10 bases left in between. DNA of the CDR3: TGTGCCAGCAGTTTAGGTGGGGGGGCCGAGCAGTACTTC. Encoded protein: CASSLGGGAEQYF.

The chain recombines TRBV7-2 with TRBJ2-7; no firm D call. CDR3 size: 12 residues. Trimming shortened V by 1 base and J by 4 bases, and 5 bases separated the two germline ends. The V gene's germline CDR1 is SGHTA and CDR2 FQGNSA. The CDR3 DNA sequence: TGTGCCAGCAGCTTAGGGCGTTACGAGCAGTACTTC. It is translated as CASSLGRYEQYF.

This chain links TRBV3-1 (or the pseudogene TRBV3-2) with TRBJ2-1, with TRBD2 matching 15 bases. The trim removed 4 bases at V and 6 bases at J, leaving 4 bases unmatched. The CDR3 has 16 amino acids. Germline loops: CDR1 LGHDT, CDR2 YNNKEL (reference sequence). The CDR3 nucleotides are TGTGCCAGCAGCCTGGGACTAGCGGGGGGTTTCAATGAGCAGTTCTTC. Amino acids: CASSLGLAGGFNEQFF.